The clone carrying this T cell receptor (beta chain) turned up a few times. Its antigen is unidentified. TCRdb fed the RACE reads into MiXCR, producing one record per CDR3 protein. The sample has 200,000 to 300,000 distinct CDR3 sequences, 8.6% seen once; the top ten hold about 2.1%. This sample is drawn from a study of human T cells and chemical hapten exposure. Study in general: It was small differences in pooled library volume that mainly caused per-sample TCR yields to vary.

Unmatched junction bases numbered 6, after V lost 4 bases and J lost 7 bases. The CDR3 consists of 16 residues. The V gene's germline CDR1 is MDHEN and CDR2 SYDVKM. Whole-study results and caveats: Because all patients had alopecia, their immune responses might differ from healthy ones. TCRs exceeding 1 in 1000 frequency stayed unchanged with DPC sensitization.

The sample's time point: pre-sensitization, week 0. Treatment reported: therapeutic diphenylcyclopropenone sensitization with weekly scalp DPC. The sequencing here drew on whole blood, taken in connection with sensitization to the hapten diphenylcyclopropenone (DPC). This receptor was identified in a middle-aged woman with alopecia areata. Some clones in this sample may be carry-over from other donors' samples. The V call is TRBV28, the J call TRBJ2-1, with 14 positions matching TRBD2. The CDR3 nucleotides are TGTGCCAGCAGTTCCCCGACTAGCGGGAGGGAGAATGAGCAGTTCTTC. This translates into CASSSPTSGRENEQFF.